Below, 17 T cell receptor beta chains from the same sample are listed, as sequenced in a study of CD8+ T cells in alopecia areata. Following RNA extraction, reverse transcription yielded cDNA that acted as the sequencing template. Here immunoSEQ multiplex PCR was the method, and the copy in TCRdb shows in-frame clones only, minus some. In the table there are 150,000 to 200,000 clones, approximately 51% of which are singletons. Treatment here: oral pan-JAK inhibitor, 5-10 mg twice daily. The material was CD8+ T cells sorted from blood, obtained at approximately week 52, from a patient treated with tofacitinib. All receptors derive from a human donor with alopecia areata.

The V call is TRBV5-4, the J call TRBJ2-7; the match to TRBD1 covers 7 bases. The germline V gene encodes CDR1 SGHNT and CDR2 YYREEE (reference sequence). V was clipped by 4 bases and J by 2 bases; unmatched bases: 9. The CDR3 totals 15 residues. CDR3 protein: CASSGHPGQTYEQYF. The DNA of the CDR3 is TGTGCCAGCAGCGGACACCCGGGACAGACCTACGAGCAGTACTTC.

This clone has a handful of counts. The rearrangement uses TRBV27 and TRBJ1-2; 8 bases are a match to TRBD1. The CDR3 length is 15 residues. V was clipped by 2 bases and J by 5 bases; unmatched bases: 7. CDR1 is MNHEY and CDR2 is SMNVEV in the germline V gene (reference sequence). The CDR3 DNA sequence: TGTGCCAGCAGTTTAGAAGGGACAGGATCTTATGGCTACACCTTC. It codes for CASSLEGTGSYGYTF.

The sample holds one count of this clone. This sample includes further DNA sequences coding for the same CDR3. The V and J genes are TRBV5-6 and TRBJ1-2, with 9 positions matching TRBD1. With V trimmed by 3 bases and J by 0 bases, 6 bases remained unmatched. This CDR3 is built from 16 residues. CDR1 is SGHDT and CDR2 is YYEEEE in the germline V gene. The CDR3 DNA sequence: TGTGCCAGCAGCTGGGGGACAGGGACTCCTAACTATGGCTACACCTTC. As protein: CASSWGTGTPNYGYTF.

This clone was seen more than once but under ten times. One end of the junction is discordant with germline, which a read error may explain. J is TRBJ1-6 and V is TRBV7-9; no clear D. Germline CDR1 and CDR2: SEHNR and FQNEAQ (reference sequence). CDR3 length: 16 residues. CDR3 coding DNA: TGCGCCAGCAGCCACCGGCGCACAGCAGGAAATTCACCCCTCCACTTT. It translates to CASSHRRTAGNSPLHF.

V and J are TRBV7-6 and TRBJ2-7, with D perhaps matching TRBD1 (5 bases). CDR1 is SGHVS, CDR2 FNYEAQ, per germline. Between the trimmed V and J ends, which lost 2 bases and 2 bases, there was a span of 10 bases. CDR3 size: 14 residues. The CDR3 sequence: CASSLLTETYEQYF. In DNA, the CDR3 is TGTGCCAGCAGCTTATTGACAGAAACCTACGAGCAGTACTTC. The full variable domain, in which reference TRBV7-6 and TRBJ2-7 provide the parts outside the CDR3, is GAGVSQSPRYKVTKRGQDVALRCDPISGHVSLYWYRQALGQGPEFLTYFNYEAQQDKSGLPNDRFSAERPEGSISTLTIQRTEQRDSAMYRCASSLLTETYEQYFGPGTRLTVT.

This clone was picked up one time. The chain's CDR3 is CASSYSQVGNEQYF. CDR3 nucleotides: TGTGCCAGCAGTTACTCGCAAGTCGGCAACGAGCAGTACTTC. This rearrangement joins TRBV6-5 to TRBJ2-7, with D hard to call. The CDR3 runs to 14 residues. The ends were cut back, 0 bases at V and 5 bases at J, with 11 bases in the middle. The V gene's germline CDR1 is MNHEY and CDR2 SVGAGI.

The V and J genes are TRBV5-6 and TRBJ2-7, with a weak D call TRBD1 (6 bases). Germline V gives CDR1 SGHDT, CDR2 YYEEEE. This CDR3 region has 15 residues. V was trimmed by 4 bases and J by 2 bases, leaving 16 bases between them. The CDR3 spells CASSNRWTDAYEQYF. The DNA of the CDR3 is TGTGCCAGCAGCAACCGATGGACAGATGCCTACGAGCAGTACTTC.

The chain combines TRBV5-1 with TRBJ2-7, with D uncertain. Germline assignment: CDR1 SGHRS and CDR2 YFSETQ. The CDR3 extends over 12 amino acids. The germline V and J ends were trimmed by 4 bases and 3 bases, with 8 bases remaining between them. The CDR3 protein is CASSGSHYEQYF. The CDR3 region has the DNA TGCGCCAGCAGCGGGTCCCACTACGAGCAGTACTTC.

The chain carries TRBV5-1 and TRBJ1-1; 7 bases are shared with TRBD1. V shed 4 bases and J 4 bases; nucleotides not matched to a gene: 10. The CDR3 has 15 residues. CDR1 is SGHRS and CDR2 is YFSETQ in the germline V gene. CDR3 nucleotide sequence: TGCGCCAGCAGCGTTACGACAGGGAGGTCCACTGAAGCTTTCTTT. Translated, it gives CASSVTTGRSTEAFF.

The V call is TRBV5-1, the J call TRBJ2-3; unclear D gene. The CDR3 totals 16 residues. Deletions cut 7 bases from V and 3 bases from J, with 21 bases between. CDR1 is SGHRS and CDR2 is YFSETQ in the germline V gene. This chain's CDR3 is CASYPRTQRETDTQYF. Here the CDR3 DNA reads TGCGCCAGCTATCCTCGTACACAGCGAGAAACAGATACGCAGTATTTT.

The chain combines TRBV5-8 with TRBJ1-1; 7 nucleotides match TRBD1. Germline-derived CDR1 and CDR2 are SGHTS and YDEGEE. V was clipped by 2 bases and J by 6 bases; unmatched bases: 7. The CDR3 covers 14 residues. The CDR3 region has the DNA TGTGCCAGCAGCTTAGTCGGGACAGATGCTGAAGCTTTCTTT. Protein sequence: CASSLVGTDAEAFF.

The chain couples TRBV7-2 to TRBJ2-7; D remains ambiguous. The CDR3 runs to 11 residues. Germline CDR1 is SGHTA and CDR2 is FQGNSA. The V end was cut by 3 bases, the J end by 2 bases, with 2 bases between. CDR3 DNA: TGTGCCAGCAGCTTCGCCTACGAGCAGTACTTC. Residues: CASSFAYEQYF.

The rearrangement links TRBV7-2 to TRBJ2-7, with 7 bases fitting TRBD2. V gave up 5 bases and J gave up 7 bases; unmatched junction bases: 14. CDR1 is SGHTA and CDR2 is FQGNSA in the germline V gene. CDR3 length equals 15 residues. CDR3 coding DNA: TGTGCCAGCAGCCGTGGACGGTCTTCGGGGGGAGAGCAGTACTTC. Its translation: CASSRGRSSGGEQYF.

The chain links TRBV30 to TRBJ1-1; TRBD1 matches 9 bases. The V and J ends lost 0 bases and 5 bases, in that order; junction bases with no gene match: 10. Germline V gene data show CDR1 as GTSNPN and CDR2 as SVGIG (reference sequence). This CDR3 is 16 amino acids long. The CDR3 DNA follows: TGTGCCTGGAGTGTACAGGGGGCGATAGGGTGGACTGAAGCTTTCTTT. It is translated as CAWSVQGAIGWTEAFF. The full variable domain, rest sourced from reference TRBV30 and TRBJ1-1, is SQTIHQWPATLVQPVGSPLSLECTVEGTSNPNLYWYRQAAGRGLQLLFYSVGIGQISSEVPQNLSASRPQDRQFILSSKKLLLSDSGFYLCAWSVQGAIGWTEAFFGQGTRLTVV.

The chain joins TRBV27 to TRBJ2-5, with 11 bases that match TRBD2. V shed 1 base and J 5 bases; nucleotides not matched to a gene: 15. The germline gives CDR1 MNHEY, CDR2 SMNVEV (reference sequence). This CDR3 has 19 amino acids. The CDR3 nucleotides are TGTGCCAGCAGTTTATATCCCCCACCTAGCGGGGGGACCGAGGAGACCCAGTACTTC. Its translation: CASSLYPPPSGGTEETQYF.

There are a few counts of this clone. This sequence joins TRBV27 and TRBJ2-7; D is perhaps TRBD1 or TRBD2 (6 bases each). The V gene's germline CDR1 is MNHEY and CDR2 SMNVEV (reference sequence). Trimming removed 6 bases from V and 5 bases from J, with 17 bases in between. The length of the CDR3 is 14 residues. CDR3 residues: CASRMEGGLDEQYF. The CDR3 region has the DNA TGTGCCAGCAGAATGGAGGGGGGTCTTGACGAGCAGTACTTC.

Here the CDR3 reads CAFSFNEQFF. The CDR3 region has the DNA TGTGCCTTCTCCTTTAATGAGCAGTTCTTC. The chain carries TRBV30 and TRBJ2-1; D not resolved. V shed 7 bases and J shed 7 bases, with 8 bases lying between them. The CDR3 has 10 amino acids. Per the germline V gene, CDR1 is GTSNPN and CDR2 is SVGIG (reference sequence).